These 19 T cell receptor beta chains were all obtained from the same sample, sequenced in a study of graft-versus-host responses after intestinal transplantation. TCRdb keeps only in-frame clones here, not all; method: immunoSEQ multiplex PCR. The sample includes tens of thousands of clones, 91% seen only once; the top ten take nearly 0.1%. No antigen has been identified for these receptors. Sample: unstimulated CD4+ T cells sorted from spleen or lymph node cells, taken before intestinal transplant. These receptors originate from a human donor who received an intestinal transplant.

This chain uses TRBV12-5 with TRBJ2-7; weak D call: TRBD1 (5 bases). V was shortened by 4 bases and J by 1 base, with 8 bases between the two germline ends. Germline V gene lookup returns CDR1 LGHNT and CDR2 FRNRAP. The CDR3 has 13 amino acids. The CDR3 nucleotides read TGTGCTAGTGGTTCTTCAGGGTCCTACGAGCAGTACTTC. It codes for CASGSSGSYEQYF.

This clone was counted once. The chain couples TRBV5-1 to TRBJ2-3; 8 positions match TRBD2. Germline lookup yields CDR1 SGHRS and CDR2 YFSETQ. The CDR3 loop spans 15 amino acids. Unmatched junction bases numbered 6, after V lost 1 base and J lost 5 bases. CDR3 sequence: CASSLIGGAEDTQYF. The CDR3 DNA is TGCGCCAGCAGCTTGATCGGGGGGGCCGAAGATACGCAGTATTTT.

The gene calls are TRBV7-7 and TRBJ2-5; D is perhaps TRBD2 (7 bases). CDR1 is SSHAT and CDR2 is FNYEAQ in the germline V gene (reference sequence). Trimming left V 5 bases short and J 9 bases short, with 16 bases between. There are 13 residues in the CDR3. Written as DNA, the CDR3 is TGTGCCAGCAGCGGGGGGGGGCCGGCCCCCCAGTACTTC. This translates into CASSGGGPAPQYF.

This chain uses TRBV7-2 with TRBJ1-2, with 10 nucleotides matching TRBD1. Germline V CDR1 and CDR2: SGHTA, FQGNSA. V gave up 5 bases and J gave up 5 bases; unmatched junction bases: 8. The CDR3 extends over 15 amino acids. The CDR3 region is CASSLSGQGGYGYTF. CDR3 DNA sequence: TGTGCCAGCAGCCTCTCCGGACAGGGGGGGTATGGCTACACCTTC.

The rearrangement uses TRBV7-2 and TRBJ2-7; 7 positions match TRBD2. Germline V gene data show CDR1 as SGHTA and CDR2 as FQGNSA. This CDR3 comprises 15 residues. The V and J ends lost 5 bases and 0 bases, in that order; junction bases with no gene match: 7. The CDR3 loop is CASSPAGGSSYEQYF. The DNA of the CDR3 is TGTGCCAGCAGCCCGGCCGGGGGGTCCTCCTACGAGCAGTACTTC.

The chain uses TRBV19 and TRBJ1-1, with a weak D call TRBD1 (6 bases). The V end was cut by 3 bases, the J end by 4 bases, with 15 bases between. Per germline, CDR1 LNHDA and CDR2 SQIVND (reference sequence). This CDR3 region has 15 residues. CDR3 sequence reads: CASSMTGLYSTEAFF. The CDR3 nucleotides are TGTGCCAGTAGTATGACAGGCCTTTACTCCACTGAAGCTTTCTTT.

This chain connects TRBV2 to TRBJ1-2, with D maybe TRBD1 (5 bases). This CDR3 spans 17 amino acids. Germline CDR1 is SNHLY and CDR2 is FYNNEI. Trimming removed 7 bases from V and 1 base from J, with 22 bases in between. CDR3 in amino acids: CASKLGQGSLDNYGYTF. In DNA, the CDR3 is TGTGCCAGCAAGTTGGGGCAGGGATCGTTGGATAACTATGGCTACACCTTC. The full variable domain, its missing parts supplied by reference TRBV2 and TRBJ1-2, is EPEVTQTPSHQVTQMGQEVILRCVPISNHLYFYWYRQILGQKVEFLVSFYNNEISEKSEIFDDQFSVERPDGSNFTLKIRSTKLEDSAMYFCASKLGQGSLDNYGYTFGSGTRLTVV.

The V and J genes are TRBV12-5 and TRBJ1-1, with 11 bases matching TRBD1. This CDR3 spans 16 amino acids. CDR1 and CDR2 (germline): LGHNT, FRNRAP. The V segment lost 6 bases and the J segment 7 bases; nucleotides outside the gene matches: 13. As DNA, the CDR3 is TGTGCTAGTGGCCTCGGGACAGGGGGAGGAGTGGTTGAAGCTTTCTTT. Protein: CASGLGTGGGVVEAFF.

The chain uses TRBV5-5 and TRBJ1-2; 9 bases are a match to TRBD1. After removal of 5 bases from V and 7 bases from J, the junction contained 15 bases not matched to a gene. This CDR3 comprises 16 residues. The germline V gene encodes CDR1 SGHKS and CDR2 YYEKEE (reference sequence). The CDR3 is CASSSTGGEKPFGYTF. CDR3 DNA: TGTGCCAGCAGTTCGACAGGGGGAGAGAAGCCCTTTGGCTACACCTTC.

This chain links TRBV29-1 with TRBJ1-2; 9 positions match TRBD1. The CDR3 has 15 residues. Germline CDR1 and CDR2: SQVTM and ANQGSEA. J gave up 4 bases and V 6 bases, and 12 bases lay outside the gene matches. CDR3 loop: CSVDTQGASGYGYTF. The CDR3 DNA sequence: TGCAGCGTCGACACACAGGGGGCTTCCGGCTATGGCTACACCTTC.

The chain recombines TRBV9 with TRBJ2-5; tentative D call: TRBD1 (6 bases). Per germline, CDR1 SGDLS and CDR2 YYNGEE. V was trimmed by 0 bases and J by 1 base, leaving 10 bases between them. This CDR3 is built from 15 residues. The CDR3 coding sequence is TGTGCCAGCAGCGTAGGTGGGACACCCCAAGAGACCCAGTACTTC. Its translation is CASSVGGTPQETQYF. The entire variable domain, with the rest obtained from reference TRBV9 and TRBJ2-5, is as follows: DSGVTQTPKHLITATGQRVTLRCSPRSGDLSVYWYQQSLDQGLQFLIQYYNGEERAKGNILERFSAQQFPDLHSELNLSSLELGDSALYFCASSVGGTPQETQYFGPGTRLLVL.

The J gene is TRBJ2-3, the V gene TRBV29-1, with 10 nucleotides matching TRBD1. CDR3 length equals 12 residues. Germline V gene lookup returns CDR1 SQVTM and CDR2 ANQGSEA. J gave up 6 bases and V 7 bases, and 4 bases lay outside the gene matches. CDR3 protein: CSAGQGSDTQYF. CDR3 nucleotide sequence: TGCAGCGCGGGACAGGGGTCGGATACGCAGTATTTT.

The V gene is TRBV29-1, the J gene TRBJ2-2, with TRBD1 identical over 10 bases. Germline V gene data show CDR1 as SQVTM and CDR2 as ANQGSEA. The J segment lost 4 bases and the V segment lost 4 bases, leaving 0 bases of the junction unmatched. The CDR3 is made up of 13 amino acids. The CDR3 here is CSVGDRGTGELFF. CDR3 nucleotide sequence: TGCAGCGTTGGGGACAGGGGCACCGGGGAGCTGTTTTTT.

In nucleotides, the CDR3 is TGTGCCAGCAGCTTGGGGCCCGGGGGTCGGGAGCAGTACTTC. Its translation is CASSLGPGGREQYF. The chain combines TRBV5-7 with TRBJ2-7, with D perhaps TRBD2 (6 bases). TRBV5-7 is an ORF, and what it does is uncertain. The V gene lost 0 bases and the J gene lost 7 bases, with 14 bases spanning the gap. The CDR3 contains 14 residues.

This chain uses TRBV12-5 with TRBJ2-7; TRBD1 matches at 12 bases. Per the germline V gene, CDR1 is LGHNT and CDR2 is FRNRAP. The CDR3 runs to 17 residues. Unmatched junction bases numbered 7, after V lost 1 base and J lost 3 bases. DNA of the CDR3: TGTGCTAGTGGTTTGGCCGGGACAGGGGGCTTAAACTACGAGCAGTACTTC. It is translated as CASGLAGTGGLNYEQYF.

The J gene is TRBJ2-7, the V gene TRBV7-2; TRBD2 agrees at 12 bases. The CDR3 length is 16 residues. Germline CDR1 SGHTA, CDR2 FQGNSA. V gave up 4 bases and J gave up 7 bases; unmatched junction bases: 11. The CDR3, as DNA: TGTGCCAGCAGCTACACAAGACTAGCGGGGGCCGGGGAGCAGTACTTC. Amino acids: CASSYTRLAGAGEQYF.

The chain joins TRBV14 to TRBJ2-7; D unclear. This CDR3 spans 15 amino acids. Looked up from germline, CDR1 is SGHDN and CDR2 is FVKESK. V lost 4 bases and J 7 bases, leaving 20 bases between the germline ends. Here the CDR3 reads CASSPRLPPLSEQYF. The CDR3 nucleotides are TGTGCCAGCAGCCCCCGACTCCCCCCGTTGAGTGAGCAGTACTTC. Drawing the rest from reference TRBV14 and TRBJ2-7, the complete variable domain is EAGVTQFPSHSVIEKGQTVTLRCDPISGHDNLYWYRRVMGKEIKFLLHFVKESKQDESGMPNNRFLAERTGGTYSTLKVQPAELEDSGVYFCASSPRLPPLSEQYFGPGTRLTVT.

The V call is TRBV29-1, the J call TRBJ2-1; D remains ambiguous. CDR3 size: 8 residues. Looked up from germline, CDR1 is SQVTM and CDR2 is ANQGSEA. V was cut by 7 bases and J by 8 bases, with 3 bases left in between. The CDR3 here is CSGDEQFF. The DNA for the CDR3 is TGCAGCGGAGATGAGCAGTTCTTC.

The chain uses TRBV7-2 and TRBJ2-2; TRBD2 matches at 9 bases. The CDR3 length is 15 residues. Germline-derived CDR1 and CDR2 are SGHTA and FQGNSA. Trimming at V came to 5 bases and at J to 4 bases, leaving 5 bases not matched to a gene. In DNA, the CDR3 is TGTGCCAGCAGCCCATTAGCGGGAGCCACCGGGGAGCTGTTTTTT. As protein: CASSPLAGATGELFF.